The clone carrying this T cell receptor beta chain was recorded once. The entry originates in a study of blood T cell repertoires in COVID-19. Study at large: The cDNA or gDNA used as material had been derived from T cells, B-cell-depleted T cells, or PBMCs.

Sequencing was performed with immunoSEQ multiplex PCR; in TCRdb, only in-frame clones are kept and a portion is missing. The sample records hundreds of thousands of clones, about 92% being singletons. This clonotype was obtained from a man in his sixties who had recovered from COVID-19. The sample taken for sequencing was PBMCs or T cells enriched from blood (not recorded which).

Written as DNA, the CDR3 is TGTGCCAGCCGAACCGGGACTAAAGACAATGAGCAGTTCTTC. The encoded protein is CASRTGTKDNEQFF. The rearrangement joins TRBV3-1 (or the pseudogene TRBV3-2) to TRBJ2-1; 7 bases agree with TRBD2. There are 14 residues in the CDR3. Trimming removed 8 bases from V and 5 bases from J; junction bases left unmatched: 9. Germline loops: CDR1 LGHDT, CDR2 YNNKEL (reference sequence).